The 32 T cell receptor beta chains presented below share a single source sample, sequenced in a study of Graves' ophthalmopathy and Graves' hyperthyroidism. RNA transcripts were the template, and TCR beta CDR3 regions were amplified from them. HTBI primers primed a first-round RT-PCR, and a second-round multiplex PCR followed. TCRdb re-derived calls from the multiplex PCR reads in MiXCR, one entry per CDR3 protein. The sample records over a million distinct CDR3 sequences, 35% to 45% being singletons. Sequencing was carried out using peripheral blood or thyroid tissue (not recorded which). The origin of the receptors is an adult man with Graves' hyperthyroidism.

The chain couples TRBV5-8 to TRBJ2-6; TRBD1 aligns across 8 bases. The CDR3 has 14 amino acids. The V gene's germline CDR1 is SGHTS and CDR2 YDEGEE. The V segment lost 1 base and the J segment 11 bases; nucleotides outside the gene matches: 5. CDR3 region: CASSLLAGGYVLTF. The CDR3 DNA reads TGTGCCAGCAGCTTGTTGGCAGGGGGCTACGTCCTGACTTTC.

The table lists this clonotype with many counts. The V gene is TRBV7-2, the J gene TRBJ1-1; the D gene is possibly TRBD1 (5 bases). Germline V lookup: CDR1 SGHTA, CDR2 FQGNSA. V was pared by 0 bases and J by 5 bases, with 13 bases between. This CDR3 spans 15 amino acids. Here the CDR3 reads CASSLAGRLSTEAFF. The CDR3 nucleotides are TGTGCCAGCAGCTTAGCGGGACGGCTTTCTACTGAAGCTTTCTTT.

The chain couples TRBV6-2 or TRBV6-3 to TRBJ2-7; weak D call: TRBD2 (6 bases). Trimming pared 7 bases from V and 3 bases from J, leaving 16 bases between. CDR3 length equals 14 residues. The germline V gene encodes CDR1 MNHEY and CDR2 SVGEGT. This CDR3 is CASTPGGSFYEQYF. Written as DNA, the CDR3 is TGTGCCAGCACCCCCGGGGGAAGCTTCTACGAGCAGTACTTC.

The chain uses TRBV29-1 and TRBJ1-2, with 8 bases aligning to TRBD1. CDR3 size: 15 residues. The J segment lost 8 bases and the V segment lost 5 bases, leaving 16 bases of the junction unmatched. Germline assignment: CDR1 SQVTM and CDR2 ANQGSEA. CDR3 region: CSVSPTGVTLSGYTF. The CDR3 DNA sequence: TGCAGCGTTTCCCCGACAGGGGTGACGCTATCGGGCTACACCTTC.

This chain uses TRBV9 with TRBJ2-6, with 10 bases identical to TRBD1. Germline CDR1 SGDLS, CDR2 YYNGEE. Trimming removed 2 bases from V and 0 bases from J; junction bases left unmatched: 8. This CDR3 contains 19 residues. The CDR3 protein is CASSVPGQGHFSGANVLTF. The CDR3 DNA reads TGTGCCAGCAGCGTGCCGGGACAGGGGCATTTCTCTGGGGCCAACGTCCTGACTTTC.

The table lists this clonotype with many counts. The genes are TRBV29-1 and TRBJ2-7, with D tentatively TRBD1 or TRBD2 (5 bases each). V lost 6 bases and J lost 2, with 11 bases in between. This CDR3 is built from 12 residues. CDR1 is SQVTM and CDR2 is ANQGSEA in the germline V gene. The CDR3, as DNA: TGCAGCGTGGAGGACATCACCTACGAGCAGTACTTC. Its translation: CSVEDITYEQYF.

This clonotype was counted at least ten times. V gene TRBV5-1 combines with J gene TRBJ1-2; D is possibly TRBD1 (6 bases). CDR1 SGHRS and CDR2 YFSETQ come from the germline V gene. The CDR3 extends over 17 amino acids. The V gene lost 5 bases and the J gene lost 0 bases, with 20 bases spanning the gap. CDR3 region: CASRPTGRTPSNYGYTF. The DNA of the CDR3 is TGCGCCAGCAGACCCACAGGGCGGACACCTTCTAACTATGGCTACACCTTC.

Ten or more counts support this clonotype. The rearrangement joins TRBV10-2 to TRBJ1-3, with TRBD1 matching 7 bases. V shed 7 bases, J shed 0 bases, and the junction held 6 bases outside the gene matches. Germline loops: CDR1 WSHSY, CDR2 SAAADI. The CDR3 totals 15 residues. The CDR3 sequence: CASKHRDSSGNTIYF. DNA for the CDR3: TGCGCCAGCAAACACCGGGACAGCTCTGGAAACACCATATATTTT.

The V and J genes are TRBV20-1 and TRBJ1-1; 9 bases are shared with TRBD1. The CDR3 spans 17 residues. V lost 1 base and J lost 1; bases outside the gene matches: 10. Germline V lookup: CDR1 DFQATT, CDR2 SNEGSKA (reference sequence). The chain's CDR3 is CSARGVQGAGENTEAFF. CDR3 DNA: TGCAGTGCTAGAGGAGTACAGGGGGCGGGGGAGAACACTGAAGCTTTCTTT.

This clonotype came up a few times. The chain couples TRBV7-9 to TRBJ2-7, with D perhaps TRBD2 (7 bases). Trimming left V 2 bases short and J 1 base short, with 12 bases between. CDR1 SEHNR and CDR2 FQNEAQ come from the germline V gene (reference sequence). This CDR3 is built from 15 residues. The DNA for the CDR3 is TGTGCCAGCAGCTTACTGGGAGGGGGATCCTACGAGCAGTACTTC. Protein: CASSLLGGGSYEQYF.

In its sample, this clonotype was seen many times. This chain uses TRBV10-3 with TRBJ2-5, with 8 bases fitting TRBD1. Per the germline V gene, CDR1 is ENHRY and CDR2 is SYGVKD. The ends lost 6 bases at V and 5 bases at J; junction bases unmatched: 2. CDR3 length: 12 amino acids. DNA of the CDR3: TGTGCCATCAGAGACAGGGGTGAGACCCAGTACTTC. Translated, it gives CAIRDRGETQYF.

Many counts were recorded for this clonotype. The chain recombines TRBV7-6 with TRBJ1-6, with TRBD1 identical over 11 bases. This CDR3 has 17 residues. CDR1 and CDR2 (germline): SGHVS, FNYEAQ. The ends lost 5 bases at V and 10 bases at J; junction bases unmatched: 13. This chain's CDR3 is CASSMSRDRGTESPLHF. The CDR3 coding sequence is TGTGCCAGCAGCATGAGCCGGGACAGGGGGACGGAATCACCCCTCCACTTT.

This chain links TRBV20-1 with TRBJ2-5, with D possibly being TRBD2 (5 bases). The CDR3 spans 12 residues. Trimming cost V 5 bases and J 2 bases, with 9 bases left between them. Germline CDR1 reads DFQATT; CDR2 reads SNEGSKA (reference sequence). This CDR3 is CSAGLPQETQYF. In DNA form, the CDR3 reads TGCAGTGCTGGACTCCCTCAAGAGACCCAGTACTTC.

This clonotype was seen a handful of times. The V call is TRBV2, the J call TRBJ1-5, with D uncertain. Trimming took 5 bases from V and 7 from J, leaving 15 bases between them. Germline loops: CDR1 SNHLY, CDR2 FYNNEI. This CDR3 is 14 amino acids long. CDR3 nucleotide sequence: TGTGCCAGCAGTTTAAAGCCCACAAGGCAGCCCCAGCATTTT. This translates into CASSLKPTRQPQHF.

About this clonotype: A single base separates this from a much larger clone, so it may be a read error. This sequence joins TRBV7-2 and TRBJ1-4; D gene uncertain. CDR1 is SGHTA and CDR2 is FQGNSA in the germline V gene. CDR3 length: 14 residues. CDR3: CASSTVDGNERLFF. Here the CDR3 DNA reads TGTGCCAGCAGTACGGTTGACGGAAATGAAAGACTGTTTTTT.

This clonotype came up many times. The chain recombines TRBV2 with TRBJ2-5; D uncertain. This CDR3 comprises 12 residues. Germline-derived CDR1 and CDR2 are SNHLY and FYNNEI. The V end was cut by 4 bases, the J end by 5 bases, with 8 bases between. The CDR3 loop reads CASSAEEETQYF. In nucleotides, the CDR3 is TGTGCCAGCAGTGCTGAGGAGGAGACCCAGTACTTC.

The chain recombines TRBV9 with TRBJ2-2, with TRBD2 matching over 7 bases. Germline-derived CDR1 and CDR2 are SGDLS and YYNGEE. V trimming: 0 bases; J trimming: 5 bases; junction bases outside the gene matches: 7. The CDR3 consists of 16 residues. The CDR3 is CASSVENGRGTGELFF. The CDR3 region has the DNA TGTGCCAGCAGCGTAGAGAATGGGCGGGGGACCGGGGAGCTGTTTTTT.

This chain joins TRBV6-5 and TRBJ2-7; TRBD2 matches at 14 bases. The CDR3 is 15 amino acids. V was clipped by 4 bases and J by 8 bases; unmatched bases: 7. Germline V lookup: CDR1 MNHEY, CDR2 SVGAGI. The CDR3 sequence: CASSFAGTSGGKQYF. The DNA of the CDR3 is TGTGCCAGCAGTTTCGCCGGGACTAGCGGGGGAAAGCAGTACTTC.

This clonotype was picked up a small number of times. This chain uses TRBV3-1 with TRBJ2-7; possible D gene TRBD2, 5 bases. Trimming removed 1 base from V and 9 bases from J, with 16 bases in between. The CDR3 loop spans 14 amino acids. Germline assignment: CDR1 LGHDT and CDR2 YNNKEL (reference sequence). The CDR3 sequence is CASSQGRGSLRQYF. The CDR3 DNA follows: TGTGCCAGCAGCCAAGGTAGAGGGAGTTTACGGCAGTACTTC.

In this sample, this clonotype turned up many times. V is TRBV15 and J is TRBJ2-6; 10 nucleotides line up with TRBD1. Trimming took 3 bases from V and 3 from J; bases not matched to a gene: 5. The CDR3 runs 17 residues. Germline values: CDR1 LNHNV, CDR2 YYDKDF (reference sequence). The CDR3 spells CATSRDRGVYGANVLTF. The CDR3, as DNA: TGTGCCACCAGCAGGGACAGGGGGGTGTATGGGGCCAACGTCCTGACTTTC.

The chain combines TRBV4-3 with TRBJ1-2, with a possible D match to TRBD1 (6 bases). The CDR3 is 19 amino acids. The germline gives CDR1 LGHNA, CDR2 YSLEER. The V gene lost 0 bases and the J gene lost 2 bases, with 22 bases spanning the gap. The CDR3 loop reads CASSQEEGSGQGKNYGYTF. For the CDR3, the DNA is TGCGCCAGCAGCCAAGAAGAGGGCTCAGGGCAGGGGAAGAACTATGGCTACACCTTC.

This clonotype occurred many times. V is TRBV11-2 and J is TRBJ1-5, with TRBD1 as a possible D gene (5 bases). The CDR3 has 15 residues. Deletions cut 4 bases from V and 2 bases from J, with 12 bases between. Per germline, CDR1 SGHAT and CDR2 FQNNGV. CDR3 loop: CASSSDGTGNQPQHF. The DNA of the CDR3 is TGTGCCAGCAGCTCTGATGGGACCGGCAATCAGCCCCAGCATTTT.

The chain is built from TRBV5-1 and TRBJ1-1, with D unresolved. Germline lookup yields CDR1 SGHRS and CDR2 YFSETQ. Trimming left V 1 base short and J 2 bases short, with 9 bases between. This CDR3 has 14 residues. This CDR3 reads CASSLQPGNTEAFF. In DNA form, the CDR3 reads TGCGCCAGCAGCTTGCAACCGGGAAACACTGAAGCTTTCTTT.

Concerning this clonotype: Just one base apart from a much larger clone, this may be a read error. The V and J genes are TRBV11-2 and TRBJ2-5, with D possibly TRBD2 on 5 matching bases. CDR3 length equals 13 residues. Germline V gives CDR1 SGHAT, CDR2 FQNNGV. The CDR3: CVSSETRGETQYF. The CDR3 region has the DNA TGTGTCAGCAGCGAGACCCGGGGAGAGACCCAGTACTTC.

This clonotype was found many times. This rearrangement joins TRBV12-3 or TRBV12-4 to TRBJ1-2, with no clear D. V shed 1 base and J shed 7 bases, with 13 bases lying between them. This CDR3 region has 14 residues. Written as DNA, the CDR3 is TGTGCCAGCAGTTTAGAGACCCGGGGTGGTGGCTACACCTTC. This gives the protein CASSLETRGGGYTF.

This chain uses TRBV29-1 with TRBJ1-2; a weak D match, TRBD1 (6 bases). This CDR3 is built from 13 residues. With 4 bases removed from V and 4 bases from J, the gap between germline ends came to 13 bases. Germline lookup yields CDR1 SQVTM and CDR2 ANQGSEA. The CDR3 DNA follows: TGCAGCGTTGTAGACAGGAGTACCTATGGCTACACCTTC. Translation: CSVVDRSTYGYTF. Using reference TRBV29-1 and TRBJ1-2 for the parts outside the CDR3, the full variable domain is SAVISQKPSRDICQRGTSLTIQCQVDSQVTMMFWYRQQPGQSLTLIATANQGSEATYESGFVIDKFPISRPNLTFSTLTVSNMSPEDSSIYLCSVVDRSTYGYTFGSGTRLTVV.

This clonotype was seen more than once but under ten times. The chain links TRBV9 to TRBJ1-4; 11 nucleotides align to TRBD1. Germline lookup yields CDR1 SGDLS and CDR2 YYNGEE. CDR3 size: 18 residues. V was clipped by 5 bases and J by 7 bases; unmatched bases: 16. The CDR3 nucleotides are TGTGCCAGCAGTGGAAACCCCCCAGGACAGGGGGCTGGTGAAAAACTGTTTTTT. As protein: CASSGNPPGQGAGEKLFF.

The V gene is TRBV7-6, the J gene TRBJ2-7; a possible D gene is TRBD2 (6 bases). Trimming cost V 6 bases and J 0 bases, with 15 bases left between them. Germline V gene sequence: CDR1 SGHVS, CDR2 FNYEAQ. This CDR3 has 15 amino acids. This CDR3 reads CASSGTGTGSYEQYF. The CDR3 DNA sequence: TGTGCCAGCAGTGGCACCGGGACTGGCTCCTACGAGCAGTACTTC.

This clonotype was recorded at least ten times. This chain links TRBV24-1 with TRBJ1-5; 8 positions match TRBD1. The CDR3 spans 15 residues. The V gene end was trimmed by 4 bases and the J gene end by 6 bases; junction bases not matched to a gene: 7. CDR1 KGHDR and CDR2 SFDVKD come from the germline V gene. Written as DNA, the CDR3 is TGTGCCACCAGTGACTCAGGGGGCGCGGGTCAGCCCCAGCATTTT. It is translated as CATSDSGGAGQPQHF.

The rearrangement links TRBV7-9 to TRBJ1-1, with 8 bases identical to TRBD1. The CDR3 is made up of 16 amino acids. After removal of 6 bases from V and 0 bases from J, the junction contained 9 bases not matched to a gene. Germline loops: CDR1 SEHNR, CDR2 FQNEAQ (reference sequence). CDR3 coding DNA: TGTGCCAGCAGTCCTAGACAGGGGAGGCTGAACACTGAAGCTTTCTTT. Protein product: CASSPRQGRLNTEAFF.

The rearrangement joins TRBV7-3 to TRBJ1-2; D unclear. Germline CDR1 reads SGHTA; CDR2 reads FQGTGA. The CDR3 loop spans 15 amino acids. V gave up 8 bases and J gave up 8 bases, with 24 bases separating them. The CDR3 bases are TGTGCCAGCGCGATCGCGAACACCGGGTCAGACGGCTACACCTTC. Its translation: CASAIANTGSDGYTF.

This chain uses TRBV7-9 with TRBJ2-2, with D perhaps being TRBD1 or TRBD2 (5 bases each). Per the germline V gene, CDR1 is SEHNR and CDR2 is FQNEAQ (reference sequence). Trimming took 5 bases from V and 2 from J, leaving 15 bases between them. CDR3 length: 16 residues. This chain's CDR3 is CASSIHRDRNTGELFF. CDR3 DNA: TGTGCCAGCAGCATCCACCGGGACCGAAACACCGGGGAGCTGTTTTTT.